A single TCR beta chain is shown here with its context. This specimen belongs to a study of technical replicates of blood from a handful of donors. Profiled with immunoSEQ multiplex PCR; TCRdb holds only in-frame clones, not every one. This table holds some 30,000 clones, around 94% found once. Sequencing input: PBMCs. This receptor was identified in a human donor in good health. Some clones in this sample may be carry-over from other donors' samples.

Here the CDR3 reads CASRPRGSSYNEQFF. In DNA, the CDR3 is TGTGCCAGCAGGCCGCGGGGGAGCTCCTACAATGAGCAGTTCTTC. The chain carries TRBV25-1 and TRBJ2-1; 7 nucleotides agree with TRBD2. Germline V gene lookup returns CDR1 MGHDK and CDR2 SYGVNS. V trimming: 6 bases; J trimming: 0 bases; junction bases outside the gene matches: 5. The CDR3 is 15 amino acids.